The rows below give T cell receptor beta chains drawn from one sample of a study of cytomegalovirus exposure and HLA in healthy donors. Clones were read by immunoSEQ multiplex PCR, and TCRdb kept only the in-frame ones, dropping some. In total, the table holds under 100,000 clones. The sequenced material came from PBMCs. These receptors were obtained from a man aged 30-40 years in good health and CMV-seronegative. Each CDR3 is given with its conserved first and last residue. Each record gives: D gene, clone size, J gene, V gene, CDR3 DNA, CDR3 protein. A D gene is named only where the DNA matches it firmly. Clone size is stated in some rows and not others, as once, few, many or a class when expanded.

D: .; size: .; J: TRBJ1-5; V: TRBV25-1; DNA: TGTGCCAGCAGTGAAGTAAATAGCAATCAGCCCCAGCATTTT; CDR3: CASSEVNSNQPQHF
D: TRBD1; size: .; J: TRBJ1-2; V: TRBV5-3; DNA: TGTGCCAGAAGCGCAGGGGGCCCTACAGAAGGCTACACCTTC; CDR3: CARSAGGPTEGYTF
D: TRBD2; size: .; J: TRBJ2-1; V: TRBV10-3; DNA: TGTGCCAACTCTGCGGGACCGGGGGGGCAGTATGAGCAGTTCTTC; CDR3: CANSAGPGGQYEQFF
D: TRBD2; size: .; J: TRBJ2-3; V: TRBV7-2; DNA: TGTGCCAGCAGACGCGGACTAGCGGGAGGGCCTCGTCCTACAGATACGCAGTATTTT; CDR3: CASRRGLAGGPRPTDTQYF
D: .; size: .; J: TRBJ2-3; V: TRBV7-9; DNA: TGTGCCAGCAGCTTAGGAGGTAGCAGAGGAGATACGCAGTATTTT; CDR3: CASSLGGSRGDTQYF
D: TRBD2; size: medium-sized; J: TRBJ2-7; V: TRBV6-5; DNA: TGTGCCAGCAGTCAGACTAGCGCGAGCTCCTACGAGCAGTACTTC; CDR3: CASSQTSASSYEQYF
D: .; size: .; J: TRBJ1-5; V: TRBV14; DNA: TGTGCCAGCAGCCTGGACACCATTCAGCCCCAGCATTTT; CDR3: CASSLDTIQPQHF
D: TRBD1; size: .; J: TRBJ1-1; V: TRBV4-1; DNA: TGCGCCAGCAGCCATAACAGGGGGGAGAACACTGAAGCTTTCTTT; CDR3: CASSHNRGENTEAFF
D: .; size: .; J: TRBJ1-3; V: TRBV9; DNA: TGTGCCAGCAGCCCCCGACAGTACTCTGGAAACACCATATATTTT; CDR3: CASSPRQYSGNTIYF
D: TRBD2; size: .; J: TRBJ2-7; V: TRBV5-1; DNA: TGCGCCAGCAGACCCCGACTAGCGGGGGACTCCTACGAGCAGTACTTC; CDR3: CASRPRLAGDSYEQYF
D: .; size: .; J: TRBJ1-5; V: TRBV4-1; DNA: TGCGCCAGCAGCCAAGATTTGGACAGTTTTACGCCCCAGCATTTT; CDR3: CASSQDLDSFTPQHF
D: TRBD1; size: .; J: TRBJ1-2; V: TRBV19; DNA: TGTGCCAGTAGTTCCCGGGACAGGGCGTCCATCTATGGCTACACCTTC; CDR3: CASSSRDRASIYGYTF
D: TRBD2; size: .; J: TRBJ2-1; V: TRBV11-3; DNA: TGTGCCAGCGCATCTTGGCTAGCGGAATACAATGAGCAGTTCTTC; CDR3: CASASWLAEYNEQFF
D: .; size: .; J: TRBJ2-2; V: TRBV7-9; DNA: TGTGCCAGCAGCTCTTCTGGGGGGACCGGGGAGCTGTTTTTT; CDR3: CASSSSGGTGELFF
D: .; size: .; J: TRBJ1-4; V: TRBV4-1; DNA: TGCGCCAGCAGCCCACAGGGCGTAATCAATGAAAAACTGTTTTTT; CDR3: CASSPQGVINEKLFF
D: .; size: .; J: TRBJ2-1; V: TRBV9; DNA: TGTGCCAGCAGCCGCCTCGGGGACACCCCCAACAATGAGCAGTTCTTC; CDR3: CASSRLGDTPNNEQFF
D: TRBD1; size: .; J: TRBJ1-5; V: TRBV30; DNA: TGTGCCTGGAGTTTTACAGGGGACCAGCCCCAGCATTTT; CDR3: CAWSFTGDQPQHF
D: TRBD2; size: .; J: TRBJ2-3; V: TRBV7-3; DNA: TGTGCCAGCAGCCCTCCGGGACTAGCGGGAGGGAGCACAGATACGCAGTATTTT; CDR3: CASSPPGLAGGSTDTQYF
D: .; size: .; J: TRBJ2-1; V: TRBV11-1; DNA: TGTGCCAGCAGCGTCACCGCACATTGGCCTAATGAGCAGTTCTTC; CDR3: CASSVTAHWPNEQFF
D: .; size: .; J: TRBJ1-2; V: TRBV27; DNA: TGTGCCAGCGGGCTTATTCTCTTCGGCGTAAACTATGGCTACACCTTC; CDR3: CASGLILFGVNYGYTF
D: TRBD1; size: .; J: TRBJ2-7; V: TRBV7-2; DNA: TGTGCCAGCAGCTTCTACGTGACAGGGACCTACGAGCAGTACTTC; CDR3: CASSFYVTGTYEQYF
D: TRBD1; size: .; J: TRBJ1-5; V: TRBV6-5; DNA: TGTGCCAGCAGCCGGACAGGGTTCGGCAATCAGCCCCAGCATTTT; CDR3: CASSRTGFGNQPQHF
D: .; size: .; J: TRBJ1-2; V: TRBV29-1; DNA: TGCAGCGTTTCTCCGGACAGCCCTCTCTATGGCTACACCTTC; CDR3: CSVSPDSPLYGYTF
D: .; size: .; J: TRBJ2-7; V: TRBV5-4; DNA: TGTGCCAGCAGCCGGGCGGGATCCTACGAGCAGTACTTC; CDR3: CASSRAGSYEQYF
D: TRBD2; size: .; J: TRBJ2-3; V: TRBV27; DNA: TGTGCCAGCAGTTTACAGCGGGACACAGATACGCAGTATTTT; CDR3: CASSLQRDTDTQYF
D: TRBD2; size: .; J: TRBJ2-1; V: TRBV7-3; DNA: TGTGCCAGCAGCTGGGAGGGGACGTCCTACAATGAGCAGTTCTTC; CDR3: CASSWEGTSYNEQFF
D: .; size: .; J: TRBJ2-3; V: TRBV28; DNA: TGTGCCAGCAGTTTAGGTGGATCAGGGTTCACAGATACGCAGTATTTT; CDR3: CASSLGGSGFTDTQYF
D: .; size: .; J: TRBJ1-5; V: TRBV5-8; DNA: TGTGCCAGCAGCTTAGGGGCACAGGTGAATCAGCCCCAGCATTTT; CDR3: CASSLGAQVNQPQHF
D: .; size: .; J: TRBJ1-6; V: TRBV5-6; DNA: TGTGCCAGCAGCCCCCCAGGGCGGACCTATAATTCACCCCTCCACTTT; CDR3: CASSPPGRTYNSPLHF
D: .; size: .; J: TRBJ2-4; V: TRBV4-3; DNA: TGCGCCAGCAGCCAAGGGGTCCCCCGGGACACAGCCAAAAACATTCAGTACTTC; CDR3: CASSQGVPRDTAKNIQYF
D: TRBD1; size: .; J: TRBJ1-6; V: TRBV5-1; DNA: TGCGCCAGCAGCTTGTGGACAGGTTCCTCCTATAATTCACCCCTCCACTTT; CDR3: CASSLWTGSSYNSPLHF
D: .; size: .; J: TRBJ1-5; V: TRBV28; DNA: TGTGCCAGCAGCCCTAGCACAGGGTACAATCAGCCCCAGCATTTT; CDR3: CASSPSTGYNQPQHF
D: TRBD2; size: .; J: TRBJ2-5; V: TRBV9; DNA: TGTGCCAGCAGCGTAGGGCCGAGGCAGGGACTAGCCGAGACCCAGTACTTC; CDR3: CASSVGPRQGLAETQYF
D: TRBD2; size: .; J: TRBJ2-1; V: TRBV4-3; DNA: TGCGCCAGCAGCCAGGTCCGGACTAGCGGATACAATGAGCAGTTCTTC; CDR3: CASSQVRTSGYNEQFF
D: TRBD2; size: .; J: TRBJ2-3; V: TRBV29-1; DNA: TGCAGCGGGGGGACTAGCGGGAGCGGCGATACGCAGTATTTT; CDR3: CSGGTSGSGDTQYF
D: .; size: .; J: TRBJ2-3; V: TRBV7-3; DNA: TGTGCCAGCAGCCGGGGGACAGATGGCACAGATACGCAGTATTTT; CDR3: CASSRGTDGTDTQYF
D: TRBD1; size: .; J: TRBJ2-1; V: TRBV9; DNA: TGTGCCAGCAGCGTAGCGTGGGCAGGGGGCTATAATGAGCAGTTCTTC; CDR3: CASSVAWAGGYNEQFF
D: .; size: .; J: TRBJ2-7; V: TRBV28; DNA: TGTGCCAGCAGTTTCCCCAGGCTCAAGCAGTACTTC; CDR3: CASSFPRLKQYF
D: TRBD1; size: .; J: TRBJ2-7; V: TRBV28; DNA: TGTGCCAGCAGTTTTTCGGGGACAGGGGCCAACGAGCAGTACTTC; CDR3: CASSFSGTGANEQYF
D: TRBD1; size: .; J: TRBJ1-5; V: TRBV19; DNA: TGTGCCAGTAGTATTCGGGACAGGGGGTTGCCCCAGCATTTT; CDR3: CASSIRDRGLPQHF
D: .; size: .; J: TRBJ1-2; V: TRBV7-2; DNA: TGTGCCAGCAGCTTAGCGAGGAGTGACTATGGCTACACCTTC; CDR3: CASSLARSDYGYTF
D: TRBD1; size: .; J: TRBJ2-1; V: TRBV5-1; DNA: TGCGCCAGCAGCCTATCGACAGGGGTCGGGGGTGAGGGTGAGCAGTTCTTC; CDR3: CASSLSTGVGGEGEQFF
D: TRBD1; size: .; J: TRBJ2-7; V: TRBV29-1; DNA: TGCAGCGTTAGGGGGACAGGGGGCTACGAGCAGTACTTC; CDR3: CSVRGTGGYEQYF
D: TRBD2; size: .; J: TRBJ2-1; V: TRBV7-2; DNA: TGTGCCAGCAGCTTAGACGGGGGGGTCTACAATGAGCAGTTCTTC; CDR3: CASSLDGGVYNEQFF
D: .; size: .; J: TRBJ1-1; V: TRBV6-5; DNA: TGTGCCAGCAGTTACTTAGGGGAGGGTGAAGCTTTCTTT; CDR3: CASSYLGEGEAFF
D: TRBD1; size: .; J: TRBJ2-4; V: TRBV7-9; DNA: TGTGCCAGCAGCTTCCTGCAGGGGGAAGCCAAAAACATTCAGTACTTC; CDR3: CASSFLQGEAKNIQYF
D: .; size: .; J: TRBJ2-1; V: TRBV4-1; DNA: TGCGCCAGCAGCCGGTTGGTGCCAGGCAATGAGCAGTTCTTC; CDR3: CASSRLVPGNEQFF
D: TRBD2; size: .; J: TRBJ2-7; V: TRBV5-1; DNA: TGCGCCAGCAGCACGGCCCTGGGGGGGGAGCAGTACTTC; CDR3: CASSTALGGEQYF
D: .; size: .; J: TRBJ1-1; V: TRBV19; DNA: TGTGCCACCCACCACCTTGGACTGCGGGGAACTGAAGCTTTCTTT; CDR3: CATHHLGLRGTEAFF
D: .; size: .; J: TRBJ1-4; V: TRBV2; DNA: TGTGCCAGGGGGGGGAGCGCCGTTAATGAAAAACTGTTTTTT; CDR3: CARGGSAVNEKLFF
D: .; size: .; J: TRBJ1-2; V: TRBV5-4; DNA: TGTGCCAGCAGCCGGGGGGCCCCCCTAGAAGGCTACACCTTC; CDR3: CASSRGAPLEGYTF
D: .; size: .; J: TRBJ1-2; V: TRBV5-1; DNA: TGCGCCAGCAGCCCGCCGAAAGGGGAGGGAGACTATGGCTACACCTTC; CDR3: CASSPPKGEGDYGYTF
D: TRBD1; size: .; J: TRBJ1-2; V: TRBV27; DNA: TGTGCCAGCAGCGTGAAGGGGACAGGACGTTACTATGGCTACACCTTC; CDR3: CASSVKGTGRYYGYTF
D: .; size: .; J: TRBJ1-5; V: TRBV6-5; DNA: TGTGCCAGCAGTCGCGACAGGTTGGTCAATCAGCCCCAGCATTTT; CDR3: CASSRDRLVNQPQHF
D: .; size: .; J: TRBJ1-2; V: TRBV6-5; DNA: TGTGCCAGCATCAACCCAGGGGATGGCTACACCTTC; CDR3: CASINPGDGYTF
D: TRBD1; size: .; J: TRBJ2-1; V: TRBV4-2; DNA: TGTGCCAGCAGCCCCTTAAACAGGGGGCGCGCCTACAATGAGCAGTTCTTC; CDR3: CASSPLNRGRAYNEQFF
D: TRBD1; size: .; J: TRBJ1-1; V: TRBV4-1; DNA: TGCGCCAGCAGCCAACCTACAGGGGGGACTGAAGCTTTCTTT; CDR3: CASSQPTGGTEAFF
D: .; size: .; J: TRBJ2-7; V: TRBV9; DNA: TGTGCCAGCAGCGTAGAAGGGGGTATCCCCGAGCAGTACTTC; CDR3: CASSVEGGIPEQYF
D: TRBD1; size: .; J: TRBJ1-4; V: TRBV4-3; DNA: TGCGCCAGCAGCCTGTACCGGACAGGGGGTGAAAAACTGTTTTTT; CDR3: CASSLYRTGGEKLFF